Below are 29 T cell receptor beta chains sequenced from a single sample in a study of cytomegalovirus exposure and HLA in healthy donors. Use of 60 Vbeta and 13 Jbeta primers characterized the PCR. The data were produced by immunoSEQ multiplex PCR, yet TCRdb's version contains in-frame clones alone and is incomplete. This table holds hundreds of thousands of clones, around 76% found once. Sequenced: PBMCs. These receptors were taken from a man aged 40-49 years in good health and CMV-seropositive.

CDR3 region: CASSDRQGYGNTGELFF. DNA for the CDR3: TGTGCCAGCAGCGACCGACAGGGTTACGGGAACACCGGGGAGCTGTTTTTT. J is TRBJ2-2 and V is TRBV5-6; 7 nucleotides agree with TRBD1. This CDR3 is built from 17 residues. Germline CDR1 SGHDT, CDR2 YYEEEE. V lost 4 bases and J lost 1; bases outside the gene matches: 10.

This clone was seen a handful of times. The genes are TRBV16 and TRBJ1-1, with TRBD1 as a possible D gene (5 bases). V was cut by 1 base and J by 0 bases, with 9 bases left in between. This CDR3 has 15 residues. CDR1 KGHSY and CDR2 FQNENV come from the germline V gene. The CDR3 DNA is TGTGCCAGCAGCCAATACAGGAGCATGAACACTGAAGCTTTCTTT. Its protein is CASSQYRSMNTEAFF.

The chain employs TRBV9 and TRBJ2-7, with a weak D call TRBD1 (6 bases). The V end was cut by 4 bases, the J end by 1 base, with 15 bases between. The CDR3 spans 15 residues. CDR1 SGDLS and CDR2 YYNGEE come from the germline V gene. The CDR3 loop is CASSPQGIKSYEQYF. DNA of the CDR3: TGTGCCAGCAGCCCTCAGGGGATCAAATCCTACGAGCAGTACTTC.

J is TRBJ2-7 and V is TRBV10-1; D remains unclear. The CDR3 runs 12 residues. Germline values: CDR1 WNHNN, CDR2 SYGVQD (reference sequence). Trimming pared 5 bases from V and 12 bases from J, leaving 17 bases between. Written as DNA, the CDR3 is TGCGCCAGCAGTACGGGTGGCGATGTATGGTACTTC. Its translation is CASSTGGDVWYF.

The rearrangement uses TRBV5-1 and TRBJ1-3; D is unresolved. Between the trimmed V and J ends, which lost 0 bases and 7 bases, there was a span of 11 bases. The CDR3 spans 14 residues. Germline CDR1 reads SGHRS; CDR2 reads YFSETQ. The CDR3 region has the DNA TGCGCCAGCAGCTTGGCTCAGGATTGGAACACCATATATTTT. This encodes CASSLAQDWNTIYF.

The chain has TRBV7-9 and TRBJ2-3, with 7 bases that match TRBD2. Germline values: CDR1 SEHNR, CDR2 FQNEAQ (reference sequence). Trimming took 1 base from V and 4 from J; bases not matched to a gene: 5. The CDR3 has 15 amino acids. CDR3 DNA sequence: TGTGCCAGCAGCTTAGGGGCGGGAGAGGCAGATACGCAGTATTTT. Its translation: CASSLGAGEADTQYF.

This chain uses TRBV5-1 with TRBJ2-2; D is perhaps TRBD1 (6 bases). The ends were cut back, 4 bases at V and 1 base at J, with 11 bases in the middle. CDR3 length: 15 amino acids. Germline V gene sequence: CDR1 SGHRS, CDR2 YFSETQ. In DNA, the CDR3 is TGCGCCAGCAGCCCTGGACAGATGAACACCGGGGAGCTGTTTTTT. Its protein product is CASSPGQMNTGELFF.

This chain links TRBV30 with TRBJ2-2, with TRBD2 matching over 8 bases. Germline-derived CDR1 and CDR2 are GTSNPN and SVGIG (reference sequence). V dropped 2 bases and J dropped 5; count of bases not matched to a gene: 7. The CDR3 sequence is 15 residues long. For the CDR3, the DNA is TGTGCCTGGAGTCGTGAGACTAGCGTAACCGGGGAGCTGTTTTTT. Protein: CAWSRETSVTGELFF.

This clone was seen only once. The chain has TRBV7-9 and TRBJ2-5, with D unresolved. Looked up from germline, CDR1 is SEHNR and CDR2 is FQNEAQ (reference sequence). This CDR3 region has 13 residues. V was cut by 3 bases and J by 5 bases, with 10 bases left in between. This CDR3 reads CASSFQVEETQYF. CDR3 nucleotide sequence: TGTGCCAGCAGCTTCCAGGTTGAGGAGACCCAGTACTTC.

V usage is TRBV7-2 and J usage is TRBJ1-3; the D is unclear. The CDR3 extends over 15 amino acids. Trimming shortened V by 5 bases and J by 4 bases, and 15 bases separated the two germline ends. CDR1 SGHTA and CDR2 FQGNSA come from the germline V gene. In nucleotides, the CDR3 is TGTGCCAGCAGCCCTAGCAGAGGGAGCGGAAACACCATATATTTT. It translates to CASSPSRGSGNTIYF.

The chain links TRBV30 to TRBJ2-7; 10 nucleotides align to TRBD1. Germline V lookup: CDR1 GTSNPN, CDR2 SVGIG (reference sequence). This CDR3 contains 14 residues. After removal of 0 bases from V and 6 bases from J, the junction contained 5 bases not matched to a gene. CDR3 bases: TGTGCCTGGAGTGTAGGGACAGGGGTCCCCGAGCAGTACTTC. It codes for CAWSVGTGVPEQYF.

The chain employs TRBV27 and TRBJ1-2, with D maybe TRBD1 (5 bases). CDR3 size: 13 residues. Germline V gene sequence: CDR1 MNHEY, CDR2 SMNVEV (reference sequence). The V and J ends lost 5 bases and 1 base respectively, with 8 bases between them. CDR3 protein: CASSDRLNYGYTF. CDR3 sequence (DNA): TGTGCCAGCAGTGACAGACTTAACTATGGCTACACCTTC.

The gene calls are TRBV7-6 and TRBJ2-1; perhaps TRBD2 as D (6 bases). There are 15 residues in the CDR3. Between the trimmed V and J ends, which lost 5 bases and 7 bases, there was a span of 18 bases. Germline lookup yields CDR1 SGHVS and CDR2 FNYEAQ. The chain's CDR3 is CASSRGTGVINEQFF. As DNA, the CDR3 is TGTGCCAGCAGCCGCGGAACGGGAGTGATAAATGAGCAGTTCTTC.

This chain uses TRBV6-5 with TRBJ2-3, with 7 bases fitting TRBD1. Germline V gives CDR1 MNHEY, CDR2 SVGAGI. V lost 4 bases and J lost 8; bases outside the gene matches: 3. CDR3 length: 12 amino acids. The CDR3: CASSFRQGTQYF. The CDR3 region has the DNA TGTGCCAGCAGTTTCCGACAGGGTACGCAGTATTTT.

The CDR3 DNA reads as TGTGCCAGCAGCTTGGGACAGGGGCCGAACACCGGGGAGCTGTTTTTT. As protein: CASSLGQGPNTGELFF. The chain carries TRBV7-9 and TRBJ2-2; 10 bases agree with TRBD1. This CDR3 spans 16 amino acids. The ends lost 3 bases at V and 0 bases at J; junction bases unmatched: 1. Germline CDR1 SEHNR, CDR2 FQNEAQ (reference sequence).

The chain recombines TRBV18 with TRBJ2-3, with TRBD2 matching over 11 bases. The length of the CDR3 is 16 residues. Germline lookup yields CDR1 KGHSH and CDR2 LQKENI. Trimming at V came to 4 bases and at J to 4 bases, leaving 7 bases not matched to a gene. CDR3 nucleotide sequence: TGTGCCAGCTCACTCGGGACTAGCGGCGGAGCAGATACGCAGTATTTT. It translates to CASSLGTSGGADTQYF.

This chain uses TRBV30 with TRBJ1-1; no definite D call. The CDR3 sequence is 12 residues long. Germline V gives CDR1 GTSNPN, CDR2 SVGIG (reference sequence). The V gene lost 2 bases and the J gene lost 6 bases, with 10 bases spanning the gap. The CDR3 protein is CAWSLGGPEAFF. DNA for the CDR3: TGTGCCTGGAGTTTGGGAGGTCCTGAAGCTTTCTTT.

The chain combines TRBV7-8 with TRBJ1-1, with D uncertain. V was clipped by 4 bases and J by 1 base, with 13 bases between them. Germline V CDR1 and CDR2: SGHVS, FQNEAQ. The CDR3 is 15 amino acids. For the CDR3, the DNA is TGTGCCAGCAGCTCCGACGGGCGGGGGAACACTGAAGCTTTCTTT. It encodes CASSSDGRGNTEAFF.

This clone was seen at least ten times. Distinct nucleotide sequences in the sample also encode this CDR3. This chain joins TRBV4-1 and TRBJ2-7; TRBD2 matches at 7 bases. The CDR3 is made up of 15 amino acids. V was clipped by 0 bases and J by 3 bases; unmatched bases: 5. Germline loops: CDR1 MGHRA, CDR2 YSYEKL. In DNA form, the CDR3 reads TGCGCCAGCAGCCAAGACTCCGGGACTATCTACGAGCAGTACTTC. It encodes CASSQDSGTIYEQYF.

The rearrangement uses TRBV10-1 and TRBJ2-3, with TRBD1 matching over 9 bases. CDR3 size: 17 residues. With V trimmed by 3 bases and J by 0 bases, 7 bases remained unmatched. CDR1 is WNHNN, CDR2 SYGVQD, per germline (reference sequence). The CDR3 sequence: CASSEHTGQGSTDTQYF. CDR3 in DNA: TGCGCCAGCAGTGAACACACGGGACAGGGTAGCACAGATACGCAGTATTTT.

The chain employs TRBV18 and TRBJ1-5, with 7 bases fitting TRBD1. CDR1 KGHSH and CDR2 LQKENI come from the germline V gene. This CDR3 comprises 17 residues. The ends lost 3 bases at V and 1 base at J; junction bases unmatched: 9. The CDR3 region is CASSPLRQGGSNQPQHF. CDR3 DNA sequence: TGTGCCAGCTCACCCTTAAGACAGGGTGGGAGCAATCAGCCCCAGCATTTT.

The chain has TRBV6-5 and TRBJ2-7; unclear D gene. Germline assignment: CDR1 MNHEY and CDR2 SVGAGI. This CDR3 region has 15 residues. Trimming removed 4 bases at V and 0 bases at J, with 13 bases between. In nucleotides, the CDR3 is TGTGCCAGCAGTTCGCCCAAACTCGGCTCCTACGAGCAGTACTTC. Protein product: CASSSPKLGSYEQYF.

The chain employs TRBV5-4 and TRBJ2-3; 12 positions match TRBD1. The CDR3 consists of 15 residues. V gave up 6 bases and J gave up 5 bases; unmatched junction bases: 7. The germline gives CDR1 SGHNT, CDR2 YYREEE (reference sequence). CDR3 loop: CASIPGQGARDTQYF. The CDR3 coding sequence is TGTGCCAGCATTCCGGGACAGGGGGCGCGAGATACGCAGTATTTT.

The chain is built from TRBV5-6 and TRBJ2-7, with D possibly being TRBD1 (6 bases). The V end lost 0 bases, the J end lost 3 bases, and 10 bases lay between the germline ends. The CDR3 has 14 amino acids. The germline V gene encodes CDR1 SGHDT and CDR2 YYEEEE. CDR3 residues: CASSLGGGNYEQYF. The CDR3 DNA reads as TGTGCCAGCAGCTTGGGTGGGGGCAACTACGAGCAGTACTTC. Based on the CDR3 plus reference TRBV5-6 and TRBJ2-7, the full variable domain is DAGVTQSPTHLIKTRGQQVTLRCSPKSGHDTVSWYQQALGQGPQFIFQYYEEEERQRGNFPDRFSGHQFPNYSSELNVNALLLGDSALYLCASSLGGGNYEQYFGPGTRLTVT.

This clone was counted between two and nine times. The chain uses TRBV7-3 and TRBJ2-2; 12 bases fit TRBD2. Unmatched junction bases numbered 7, after V lost 5 bases and J lost 6 bases. CDR3 length: 16 amino acids. Germline-derived CDR1 and CDR2 are SGHTA and FQGTGA. The CDR3 DNA is TGTGCCAGCAGCGCCCTAGCGGGGGGGATGGCCGGGGAGCTGTTTTTT. This sequence encodes CASSALAGGMAGELFF.

The chain recombines TRBV29-1 with TRBJ2-7; the match to TRBD1 covers 8 bases. The V and J ends lost 6 bases and 6 bases, in that order; junction bases with no gene match: 4. This CDR3 is 11 amino acids long. From germline, CDR1 is SQVTM and CDR2 ANQGSEA. CDR3 protein: CSVVTGGEQYV. In DNA, the CDR3 is TGCAGCGTAGTTACAGGGGGCGAGCAGTACGTC.

Comments on this clone: Distinct nucleotide sequences in the sample also encode this CDR3. V and J are TRBV27 and TRBJ2-5; no clear D gene. V lost 3 bases, J lost 5 bases, and 7 bases lay in between. CDR1 MNHEY and CDR2 SMNVEV come from the germline V gene (reference sequence). The CDR3 is 12 amino acids. The CDR3 DNA sequence: TGTGCCAGCAGTTTCACCGGGGAGACCCAGTACTTC. This gives the protein CASSFTGETQYF.

Concerning this clone: Other nucleotide sequences in the sample specify the same CDR3. The chain combines TRBV5-1 with TRBJ2-5; D perhaps matches TRBD2 (7 bases). The CDR3 extends over 14 amino acids. Looked up from germline, CDR1 is SGHRS and CDR2 is YFSETQ. V was shortened by 0 bases and J by 5 bases, with 11 bases between the two germline ends. In DNA form, the CDR3 reads TGCGCCAGCAGCTTGGTACAGGGAGGGGAGACCCAGTACTTC. Its protein product is CASSLVQGGETQYF.

This clone came up a few times. The chain links TRBV6-1 to TRBJ1-2; D gene unclear. V lost 2 bases and J lost 0, with 4 bases in between. Germline V CDR1 and CDR2: MNHNS, SASEGT. CDR3 length: 13 residues. DNA for the CDR3: TGTGCCAGCAGTGAACAGGCTAACTATGGCTACACCTTC. This gives the protein CASSEQANYGYTF.